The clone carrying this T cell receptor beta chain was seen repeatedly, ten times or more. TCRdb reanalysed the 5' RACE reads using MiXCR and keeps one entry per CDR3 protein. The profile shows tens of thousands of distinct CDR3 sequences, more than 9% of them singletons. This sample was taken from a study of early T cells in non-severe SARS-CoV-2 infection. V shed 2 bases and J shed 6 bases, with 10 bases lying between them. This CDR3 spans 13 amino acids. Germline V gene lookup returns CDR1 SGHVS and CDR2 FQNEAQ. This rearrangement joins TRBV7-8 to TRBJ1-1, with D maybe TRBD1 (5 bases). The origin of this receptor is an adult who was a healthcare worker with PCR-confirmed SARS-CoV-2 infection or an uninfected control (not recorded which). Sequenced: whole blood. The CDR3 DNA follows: TGTGCCAGCAGCTTATGGGGGATCGCTGAAGCTTTCTTT. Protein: CASSLWGIAEAFF.